A single T cell receptor (beta chain) is shown here with its context. The record originates from a study of blood T cell repertoires in COVID-19. TCRdb's table, derived via immunoSEQ multiplex PCR, lists solely in-frame clones and lacks some. The sample lists about 100,000 clones; about 80% were seen once. The CDR3 sequence is 15 residues long. V was cut by 5 bases and J by 1 base, with 9 bases left in between. From germline, CDR1 is MNHEY and CDR2 SVGAGI. The source of this sequence is a man aged 65 to 79 with active or convalescent COVID-19. Sequencing input: peripheral blood. The chain has TRBV6-5 and TRBJ2-6, with a weak D call TRBD1 (5 bases). CDR3 in DNA: TGTGCCAGCAGTCGTGACAGATCTGGGGCCAACGTCCTGACTTTC. Residues: CASSRDRSGANVLTF.